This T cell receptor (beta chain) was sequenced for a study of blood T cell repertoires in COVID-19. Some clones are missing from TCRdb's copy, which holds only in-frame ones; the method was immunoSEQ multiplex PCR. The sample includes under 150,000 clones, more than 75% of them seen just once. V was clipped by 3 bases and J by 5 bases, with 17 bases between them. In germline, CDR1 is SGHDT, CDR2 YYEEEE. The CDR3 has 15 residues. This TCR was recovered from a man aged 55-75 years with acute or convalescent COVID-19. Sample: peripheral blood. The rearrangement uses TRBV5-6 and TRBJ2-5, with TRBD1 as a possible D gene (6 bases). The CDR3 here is CASSSSAQGWETQYF. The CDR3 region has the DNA TGTGCCAGCAGCTCATCCGCGCAGGGGTGGGAGACCCAGTACTTC.